Below, 31 T cell receptor beta chains from the same sample are listed, as sequenced in a study of early T cells in non-severe SARS-CoV-2 infection. TCRdb reprocessed the 5' RACE reads via MiXCR and lists one record per CDR3 protein. The data hold approximately 65,000 distinct CDR3 sequences, with 12% observed a single time. The sequencing input was whole blood. The receptors derive from an adult who was a healthcare worker with PCR-confirmed SARS-CoV-2 infection or an uninfected control (not recorded which).

This clonotype was counted only a few times. The CDR3 DNA reads TGTGCCAGCAGCCAAGATTGGGGCAACACCATATATTTT. Protein product: CASSQDWGNTIYF. The chain links TRBV3-1 to TRBJ1-3; weak D call: TRBD1 (5 bases). The V and J ends lost 0 bases and 7 bases respectively, with 7 bases between them. From germline, CDR1 is LGHDT and CDR2 YNNKEL (reference sequence). This CDR3 spans 13 amino acids.

This clonotype came up many times. The V call is TRBV7-9, the J call TRBJ2-1, with TRBD2 identical over 9 bases. CDR1 is SEHNR, CDR2 FQNEAQ, per germline (reference sequence). This CDR3 contains 21 residues. Unmatched junction bases numbered 20, after V lost 5 bases and J lost 0 bases. The CDR3 DNA sequence: TGTGCCAGCAGCCCCGAGAAGCGGGGGGTTTACCAATCCAGCTCCTACAATGAGCAGTTCTTC. This sequence encodes CASSPEKRGVYQSSSYNEQFF.

The genes are TRBV28 and TRBJ2-3; a possible D gene is TRBD1 (5 bases). This CDR3 has 15 residues. Germline V gives CDR1 MDHEN, CDR2 SYDVKM. The V end was cut by 6 bases, the J end by 2 bases, with 15 bases between. Here the CDR3 reads CASSDSPRFTDTQYF. CDR3 DNA sequence: TGTGCCAGCAGCGACAGTCCAAGATTCACAGATACGCAGTATTTT.

CDR3 bases: TGCAGCGTTGAATCCAGTTACACAGATACGCAGTATTTT. It yields the protein CSVESSYTDTQYF. The rearrangement uses TRBV29-1 and TRBJ2-3, with D uncertain. Trimming took off 2 bases at V and 2 bases at J, with 8 bases between the two ends. CDR1 SQVTM and CDR2 ANQGSEA come from the germline V gene. The CDR3 spans 13 residues.

There are many counts of this clonotype. The chain carries TRBV12-3 or TRBV12-4 and TRBJ2-1; D call uncertain. The CDR3 has 12 residues. V shed 2 bases and J shed 10 bases, with 9 bases lying between them. In DNA form, the CDR3 reads TGTGCCAGCAGTTTATTGGGCACGGAGCAGTTCTTC. Amino acids: CASSLLGTEQFF.

V gene TRBV30 combines with J gene TRBJ2-1; perhaps D is TRBD1 or TRBD2 (5 bases each). CDR3 length: 14 residues. CDR1 is GTSNPN and CDR2 is SVGIG in the germline V gene (reference sequence). Trimming pared 3 bases from V and 0 bases from J, leaving 9 bases between. CDR3 coding DNA: TGTGCCTGGAGGGGACGAAGCTCCTACAATGAGCAGTTCTTC. It translates to CAWRGRSSYNEQFF. Looking up the rest from reference TRBV30 and TRBJ2-1 gives the full variable domain: SQTIHQWPATLVQPVGSPLSLECTVEGTSNPNLYWYRQAAGRGLQLLFYSVGIGQISSEVPQNLSASRPQDRQFILSSKKLLLSDSGFYLCAWRGRSSYNEQFFGPGTRLTVL.

There are many counts of this clonotype. The chain recombines TRBV11-2 with TRBJ2-2; no reliable D call. V shed 5 bases and J shed 9 bases, with 13 bases lying between them. CDR1 and CDR2 from the germline V gene are SGHAT and FQNNGV. The CDR3 covers 13 residues. CDR3 in amino acids: CASSQPSHRELFF. For the CDR3, the DNA is TGTGCCAGCAGCCAACCTTCTCACCGGGAGCTGTTTTTT.

This clonotype was counted many times. This chain connects TRBV7-2 to TRBJ1-1; tentatively, D is TRBD1 (5 bases). The CDR3 has 15 amino acids. The germline V gene encodes CDR1 SGHTA and CDR2 FQGNSA. The V end was cut by 1 base, the J end by 4 bases, with 13 bases between. Here the CDR3 DNA reads TGTGCCAGCAGCTTAGGTCAGGGCTTGGCCACTGAAGCTTTCTTT. As protein: CASSLGQGLATEAFF.

This clonotype was found a few times. The rearrangement joins TRBV20-1 to TRBJ2-1; 10 positions agree with TRBD2. Looked up from germline, CDR1 is DFQATT and CDR2 is SNEGSKA (reference sequence). CDR3 length: 15 residues. Losses at the gene ends were 7 bases for V and 1 base for J; bases not matched to a gene: 7. The CDR3 DNA sequence: TGCAGTGTCCTATCTAGCGGGGGATCCTACAATGAGCAGTTCTTC. This codes for CSVLSSGGSYNEQFF.

This clonotype was counted between two and nine times. The rearrangement uses TRBV29-1 and TRBJ1-1, with TRBD1 matching over 7 bases. Unmatched junction bases numbered 4, after V lost 3 bases and J lost 0 bases. This CDR3 contains 14 residues. Germline V gene sequence: CDR1 SQVTM, CDR2 ANQGSEA. The chain's CDR3 is CSVDSTGMNTEAFF. In nucleotides, the CDR3 is TGCAGCGTTGATTCGACAGGGATGAACACTGAAGCTTTCTTT.

The V call is TRBV7-2, the J call TRBJ2-3; 8 bases fit TRBD2. The germline gives CDR1 SGHTA, CDR2 FQGNSA. CDR3 length equals 17 residues. Germline trimming cut 5 bases from V and 3 bases from J; bases unmatched to any gene: 13. The CDR3 bases are TGTGCCAGCAGCATATCTCCCAGCGGGGGTCTAACAGATACGCAGTATTTT. Its protein is CASSISPSGGLTDTQYF.

This clonotype came up a few times. The rearrangement joins TRBV5-4 to TRBJ2-3; D gene ambiguous. Trimming removed 2 bases at V and 1 base at J, with 8 bases between. Germline assignment: CDR1 SGHNT and CDR2 YYREEE (reference sequence). This CDR3 has 14 amino acids. CDR3 amino acids: CASSFAFGTDTQYF. Written as DNA, the CDR3 is TGTGCCAGCAGCTTTGCTTTTGGCACAGATACGCAGTATTTT.

In this sample, this clonotype turned up a few times. The CDR3 here is CASSDGLAGGPMDTQYF. DNA of the CDR3: TGTGCCAGCAGTGACGGACTAGCGGGGGGGCCGATGGATACGCAGTATTTT. The rearrangement uses TRBV6-1 and TRBJ2-3; 15 bases are a match to TRBD2. Germline CDR1 reads MNHNS; CDR2 reads SASEGT. After removal of 3 bases from V and 6 bases from J, the junction contained 7 bases not matched to a gene. This CDR3 is 17 amino acids long.

This clonotype was found many times. This chain links TRBV5-6 with TRBJ1-3; no clear D. V lost 4 bases and J lost 4, with 15 bases in between. Per germline, CDR1 SGHDT and CDR2 YYEEEE. The CDR3 loop spans 15 amino acids. In nucleotides, the CDR3 is TGTGCCAGCAGCCGTCTGGACTGGGGAGGAAACACCATATATTTT. This codes for CASSRLDWGGNTIYF.

This clonotype was observed a handful of times. The chain uses TRBV5-4 and TRBJ1-6; no definite D call. CDR1 is SGHNT, CDR2 YYREEE, per germline (reference sequence). V was shortened by 0 bases and J by 6 bases, with 10 bases between the two germline ends. CDR3 length equals 15 residues. CDR3 amino acids: CASSLGGMINSPLHF. CDR3 in DNA: TGTGCCAGCAGCTTGGGAGGGATGATTAATTCACCCCTCCACTTT.

This chain links TRBV12-3 or TRBV12-4 with TRBJ1-5; 7 nucleotides match TRBD1. The CDR3 has 15 residues. V was pared by 1 base and J by 7 bases, with 7 bases of the junction left unmatched. The CDR3 here is CASSLGQGSIQPQHF. The CDR3 DNA sequence: TGTGCCAGCAGTTTAGGACAGGGTTCAATCCAGCCCCAGCATTTT.

There are a few counts of this clonotype. The CDR3 is CASSLRGTGITDTQYF. In nucleotides, the CDR3 is TGTGCCAGCAGCTTACGGGGGACAGGGATCACAGATACGCAGTATTTT. The chain recombines TRBV7-9 with TRBJ2-3, with TRBD1 matching 9 bases. Unmatched junction bases numbered 5, after V lost 2 bases and J lost 2 bases. Per germline, CDR1 SEHNR and CDR2 FQNEAQ (reference sequence). CDR3 length: 16 amino acids.

The sample holds a few counts of this clonotype. The chain uses TRBV6-4 and TRBJ2-2; D call uncertain. Looked up from germline, CDR1 is MRHNA and CDR2 is SNTAGT. The CDR3 extends over 15 amino acids. With 5 bases removed from V and 0 bases from J, the gap between germline ends came to 10 bases. CDR3 region: CASSPLPTNTGELFF. The DNA for the CDR3 is TGTGCCAGCAGTCCACTCCCAACGAACACCGGGGAGCTGTTTTTT.

The V gene is TRBV5-1, the J gene TRBJ2-1; D not resolved. The germline V and J ends were trimmed by 0 bases and 12 bases, with 10 bases remaining between them. CDR1 and CDR2 from the germline V gene are SGHRS and YFSETQ. This CDR3 has 12 amino acids. The CDR3 DNA reads as TGCGCCAGCAGCTTGGCATCTGCTGGGCAGTTCTTC. Protein product: CASSLASAGQFF.

A few counts support this clonotype. The chain uses TRBV7-9 and TRBJ1-4; tentatively, D is TRBD1 (5 bases). V lost 7 bases and J 5 bases, leaving 17 bases between the germline ends. Germline CDR1 is SEHNR and CDR2 is FQNEAQ (reference sequence). This CDR3 has 15 residues. CDR3 in amino acids: CASTKSAGTNEKLFF. In nucleotides, the CDR3 is TGTGCCAGCACCAAAAGTGCAGGGACCAATGAAAAACTGTTTTTT.

This clonotype appeared many times. The chain combines TRBV2 with TRBJ2-2; perhaps D is TRBD1 or TRBD2 (5 bases each). The V gene lost 3 bases and the J gene lost 1 base, with 9 bases spanning the gap. The CDR3 has 15 amino acids. Germline CDR1 reads SNHLY; CDR2 reads FYNNEI. In nucleotides, the CDR3 is TGTGCCAGCAGTGATTGGGGGATGAACACCGGGGAGCTGTTTTTT. As protein: CASSDWGMNTGELFF.

This clonotype was observed at least ten times. This chain links TRBV3-1 with TRBJ2-3; D is perhaps TRBD2 (5 bases). This CDR3 has 13 amino acids. V was shortened by 8 bases and J by 1 base, with 10 bases between the two germline ends. The germline V gene encodes CDR1 LGHDT and CDR2 YNNKEL (reference sequence). The CDR3, as DNA: TGTGCCAGCGACGTTAGCGGCACAGATACGCAGTATTTT. Its protein is CASDVSGTDTQYF.

This clonotype was seen a handful of times. The V call is TRBV28, the J call TRBJ2-7, with 8 nucleotides matching TRBD1. Losses at the gene ends were 6 bases for V and 0 bases for J; bases not matched to a gene: 7. From germline, CDR1 is MDHEN and CDR2 SYDVKM. This CDR3 region has 15 residues. The CDR3 nucleotides read TGTGCCAGCAGACCAGGGGGCTATTTCTCCTACGAGCAGTACTTC. It is translated as CASRPGGYFSYEQYF.

This clonotype was recorded a few times. The chain has TRBV20-1 and TRBJ2-7; the match to TRBD1 covers 7 bases. The junction had 2 bases not matched to a gene; V was cut back by 3 bases and J by 3 bases. The CDR3 runs to 12 residues. In germline, CDR1 is DFQATT, CDR2 SNEGSKA (reference sequence). The CDR3 here is CSASGDSYEQYF. In DNA form, the CDR3 reads TGCAGTGCTAGTGGGGACAGCTACGAGCAGTACTTC.

The V call is TRBV29-1, the J call TRBJ2-3; D is possibly TRBD2 (5 bases). This CDR3 spans 14 amino acids. V gave up 6 bases and J gave up 3 bases, with 16 bases separating them. Germline-derived CDR1 and CDR2 are SQVTM and ANQGSEA. The CDR3 coding sequence is TGCAGCGTGTCGGTTCTAGCAAGTACAGATACGCAGTATTTT. Translating gives CSVSVLASTDTQYF.

This clonotype occurred many times. The chain recombines TRBV20-1 with TRBJ1-4; 8 bases are shared with TRBD1. CDR1 and CDR2 (germline): DFQATT, SNEGSKA (reference sequence). This CDR3 contains 13 residues. The trim removed 4 bases at V and 5 bases at J, leaving 3 bases unmatched. DNA for the CDR3: TGCAGTGCTAACAGGGGGGAGAATGAAAAACTGTTTTTT. It specifies CSANRGENEKLFF.

This clonotype was observed at least ten times. This chain uses TRBV11-2 with TRBJ2-1; 8 bases agree with TRBD1. With 1 base clipped from V and 1 base from J, the junction kept 12 bases outside the gene matches. The CDR3 is 19 residues long. Germline V gene data show CDR1 as SGHAT and CDR2 as FQNNGV. CDR3 region: CASSLGGNRGTGSYNEQFF. As DNA, the CDR3 is TGTGCCAGCAGCTTAGGTGGAAATAGGGGGACAGGATCCTACAATGAGCAGTTCTTC.

In this sample, this clonotype turned up a few times. The chain links TRBV4-3 to TRBJ2-7; possibly TRBD1 for D (5 bases). Per germline, CDR1 LGHNA and CDR2 YSLEER. The CDR3 contains 14 residues. The V gene lost 1 base and the J gene lost 2 bases, with 9 bases spanning the gap. Here the CDR3 DNA reads TGCGCCAGCAGCCAAGGATTAGGGGCCTACGAGCAGTACTTC. Amino acids: CASSQGLGAYEQYF.

This clonotype came up many times. The J gene is TRBJ2-3, the V gene TRBV6-1; no clear D. The CDR3 has 12 amino acids. Germline CDR1 is MNHNS and CDR2 is SASEGT. The V end was cut by 7 bases, the J end by 5 bases, with 10 bases between. In DNA, the CDR3 is TGTGCCAGCACCGAAGGCGGAGATACGCAGTATTTT. Translation gives CASTEGGDTQYF.

The rearrangement uses TRBV12-3 or TRBV12-4 and TRBJ2-1, with 13 bases aligning to TRBD2. V lost 5 bases, J lost 0 bases, and 4 bases stayed unmatched. The CDR3 runs 17 residues. The CDR3 sequence is CASSGLAGANSYNEQFF. DNA for the CDR3: TGTGCCAGCAGTGGACTAGCGGGGGCCAACTCCTACAATGAGCAGTTCTTC.

The rearrangement uses TRBV27 and TRBJ1-1; 7 bases are shared with TRBD1. CDR3 length equals 15 residues. V dropped 2 bases and J dropped 5; count of bases not matched to a gene: 8. Germline CDR1 and CDR2: MNHEY and SMNVEV (reference sequence). The CDR3 DNA is TGTGCCAGCAGTTTAGGGGGCAGGGGGAGGACTGAAGCTTTCTTT. This translates into CASSLGGRGRTEAFF.